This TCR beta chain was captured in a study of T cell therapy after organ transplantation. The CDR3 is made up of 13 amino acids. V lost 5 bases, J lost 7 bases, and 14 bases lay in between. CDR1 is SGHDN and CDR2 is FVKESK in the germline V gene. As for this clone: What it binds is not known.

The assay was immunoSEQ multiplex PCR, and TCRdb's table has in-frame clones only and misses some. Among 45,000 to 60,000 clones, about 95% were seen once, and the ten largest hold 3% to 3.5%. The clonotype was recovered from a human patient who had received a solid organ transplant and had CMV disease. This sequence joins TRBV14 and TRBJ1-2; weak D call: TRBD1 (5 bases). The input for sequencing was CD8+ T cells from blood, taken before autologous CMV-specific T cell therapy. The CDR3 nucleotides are TGTGCCAGCAGCAGGGACCCATACGGTGGCTACACCTTC. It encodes CASSRDPYGGYTF.